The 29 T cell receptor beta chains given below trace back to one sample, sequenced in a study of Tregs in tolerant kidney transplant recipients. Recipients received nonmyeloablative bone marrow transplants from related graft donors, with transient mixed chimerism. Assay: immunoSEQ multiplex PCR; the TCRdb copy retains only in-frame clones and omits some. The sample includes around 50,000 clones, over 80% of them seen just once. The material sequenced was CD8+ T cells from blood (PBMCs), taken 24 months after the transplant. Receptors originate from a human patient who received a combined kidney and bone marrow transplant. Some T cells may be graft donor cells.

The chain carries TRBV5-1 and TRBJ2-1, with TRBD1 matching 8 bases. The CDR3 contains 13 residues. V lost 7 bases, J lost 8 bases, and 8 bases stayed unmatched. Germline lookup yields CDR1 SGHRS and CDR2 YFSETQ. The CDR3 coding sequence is TGCGCCAGCCGCACGACAGGGGACCATGAGCAGTTCTTC. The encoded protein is CASRTTGDHEQFF.

In DNA, the CDR3 is TGCGCTGCCGAACAGGGATGGTATTATGGCAATCAGCCCCAGCATTTT. This gives the protein CAAEQGWYYGNQPQHF. The chain links TRBV10-2 to TRBJ1-5, with D possibly TRBD1 on 6 matching bases. The germline gives CDR1 WSHSY, CDR2 SAAADI. CDR3 length: 16 residues.

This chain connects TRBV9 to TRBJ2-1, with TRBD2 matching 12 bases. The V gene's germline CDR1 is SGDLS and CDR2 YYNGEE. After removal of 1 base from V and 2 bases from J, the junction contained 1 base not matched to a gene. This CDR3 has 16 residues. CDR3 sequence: CASSVSSGGAYNEQFF. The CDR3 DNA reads TGTGCCAGCAGCGTATCTAGCGGGGGGGCCTACAATGAGCAGTTCTTC.

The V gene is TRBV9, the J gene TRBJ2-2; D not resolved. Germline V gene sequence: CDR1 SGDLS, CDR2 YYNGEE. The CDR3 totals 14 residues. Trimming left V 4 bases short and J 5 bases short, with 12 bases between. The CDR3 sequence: CASSPKLVTGELFF. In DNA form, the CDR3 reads TGTGCCAGCAGCCCAAAGCTAGTTACCGGGGAGCTGTTTTTT.

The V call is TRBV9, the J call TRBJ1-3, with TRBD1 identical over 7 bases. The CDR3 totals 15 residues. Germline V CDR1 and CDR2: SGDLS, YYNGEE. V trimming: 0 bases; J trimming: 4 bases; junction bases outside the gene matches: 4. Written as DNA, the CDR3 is TGTGCCAGCAGCGTAGGCACAGGGGCGGGAAACACCATATATTTT. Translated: CASSVGTGAGNTIYF. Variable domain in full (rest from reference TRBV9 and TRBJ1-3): DSGVTQTPKHLITATGQRVTLRCSPRSGDLSVYWYQQSLDQGLQFLIQYYNGEERAKGNILERFSAQQFPDLHSELNLSSLELGDSALYFCASSVGTGAGNTIYFGEGSWLTVV.

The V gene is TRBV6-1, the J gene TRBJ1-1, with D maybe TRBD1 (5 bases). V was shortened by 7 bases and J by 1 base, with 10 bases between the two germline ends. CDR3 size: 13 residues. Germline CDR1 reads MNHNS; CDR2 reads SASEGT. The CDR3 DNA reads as TGTGCCAGCACCATGACAGAGAACACTGAAGCTTTCTTT. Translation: CASTMTENTEAFF.

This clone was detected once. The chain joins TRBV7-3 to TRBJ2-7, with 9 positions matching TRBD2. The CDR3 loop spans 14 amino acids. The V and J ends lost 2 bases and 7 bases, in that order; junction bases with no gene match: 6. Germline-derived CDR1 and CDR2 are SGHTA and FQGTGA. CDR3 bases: TGTGCCAGCAGCTTAGCGGGAGGGCTCCATGAGCAGTACTTC. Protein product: CASSLAGGLHEQYF. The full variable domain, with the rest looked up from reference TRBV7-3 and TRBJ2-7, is GAGVSQTPSNKVTEKGKYVELRCDPISGHTALYWYRQSLGQGPEFLIYFQGTGAADDSGLPNDRFFAVRPEGSVSTLKIQRTERGDSAVYLCASSLAGGLHEQYFGPGTRLTVT.

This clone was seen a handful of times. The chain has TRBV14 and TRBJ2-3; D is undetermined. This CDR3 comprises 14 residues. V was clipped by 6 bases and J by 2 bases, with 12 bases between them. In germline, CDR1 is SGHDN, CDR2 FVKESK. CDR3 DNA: TGTGCCAGCAGTTATCCGCGGCACACAGATACGCAGTATTTT. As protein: CASSYPRHTDTQYF.

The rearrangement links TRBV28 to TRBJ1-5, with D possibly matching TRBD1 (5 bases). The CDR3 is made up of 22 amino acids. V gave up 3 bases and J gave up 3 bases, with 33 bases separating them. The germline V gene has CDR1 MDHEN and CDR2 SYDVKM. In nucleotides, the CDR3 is TGTGCCAGCAGTTTGTTCGGGGCACAGGCCTTAGGAGGGCCTTTTTCCAATCAGCCCCAGCATTTT. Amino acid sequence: CASSLFGAQALGGPFSNQPQHF.

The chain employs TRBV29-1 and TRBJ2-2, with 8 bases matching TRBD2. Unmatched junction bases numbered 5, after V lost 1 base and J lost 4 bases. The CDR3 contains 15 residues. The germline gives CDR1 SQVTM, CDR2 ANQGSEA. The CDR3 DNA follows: TGCAGCGTTGAAGTAGTTAGCGGGACCACCGGGGAGCTGTTTTTT. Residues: CSVEVVSGTTGELFF.

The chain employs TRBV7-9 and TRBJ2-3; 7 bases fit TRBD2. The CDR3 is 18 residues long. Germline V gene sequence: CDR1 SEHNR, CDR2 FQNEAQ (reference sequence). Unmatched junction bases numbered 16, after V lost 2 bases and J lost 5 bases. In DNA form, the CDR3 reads TGTGCCAGCAGCTTACCCCCGCTTGGCGGGAGAGTAGTAGATACGCAGTATTTT. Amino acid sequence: CASSLPPLGGRVVDTQYF.

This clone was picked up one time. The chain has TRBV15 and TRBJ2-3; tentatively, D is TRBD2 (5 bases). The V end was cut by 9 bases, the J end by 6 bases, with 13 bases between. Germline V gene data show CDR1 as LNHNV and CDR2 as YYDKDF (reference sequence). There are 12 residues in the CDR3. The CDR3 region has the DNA TGTGCCACAACCGGGGAGACTGATACGCAGTATTTT. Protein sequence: CATTGETDTQYF.

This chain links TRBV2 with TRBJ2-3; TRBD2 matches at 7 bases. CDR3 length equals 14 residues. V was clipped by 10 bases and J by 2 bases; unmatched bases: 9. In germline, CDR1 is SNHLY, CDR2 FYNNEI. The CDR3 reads CAIGLGLDTDTQYF. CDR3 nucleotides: TGTGCCATAGGACTAGGCCTTGACACAGATACGCAGTATTTT.

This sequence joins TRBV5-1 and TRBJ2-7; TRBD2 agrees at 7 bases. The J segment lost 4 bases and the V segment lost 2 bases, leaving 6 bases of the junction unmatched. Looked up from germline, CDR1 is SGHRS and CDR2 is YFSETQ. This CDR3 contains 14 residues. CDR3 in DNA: TGCGCCAGCAGCTTATGGACTAGTTGGTACGAGCAGTACTTC. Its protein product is CASSLWTSWYEQYF.

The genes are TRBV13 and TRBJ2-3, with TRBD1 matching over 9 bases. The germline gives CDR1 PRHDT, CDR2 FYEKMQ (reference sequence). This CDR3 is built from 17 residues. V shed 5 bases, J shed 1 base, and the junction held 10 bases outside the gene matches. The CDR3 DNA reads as TGTGCCAGCAGCCCGGAGACGGACAGGGGAGGCACAGATACGCAGTATTTT. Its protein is CASSPETDRGGTDTQYF.

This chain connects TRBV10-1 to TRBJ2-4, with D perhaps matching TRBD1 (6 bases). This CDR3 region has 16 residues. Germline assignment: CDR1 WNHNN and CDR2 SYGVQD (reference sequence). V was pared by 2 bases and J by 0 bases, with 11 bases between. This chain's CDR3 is CASSEVQGSAKNIQYF. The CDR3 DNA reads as TGCGCCAGCAGTGAGGTCCAGGGGTCAGCCAAAAACATTCAGTACTTC.

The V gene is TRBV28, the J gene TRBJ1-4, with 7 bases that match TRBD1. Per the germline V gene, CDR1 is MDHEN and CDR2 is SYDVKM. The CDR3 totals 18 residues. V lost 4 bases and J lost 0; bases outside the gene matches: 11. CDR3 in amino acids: CASSSDRESTPTNEKLFF. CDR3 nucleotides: TGTGCCAGCAGTTCCGACAGGGAATCGACACCAACTAATGAAAAACTGTTTTTT.

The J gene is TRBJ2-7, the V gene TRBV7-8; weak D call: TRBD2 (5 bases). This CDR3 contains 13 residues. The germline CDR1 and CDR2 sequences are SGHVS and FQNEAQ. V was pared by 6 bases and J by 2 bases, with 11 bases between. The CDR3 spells CASRFMGAYEQYF. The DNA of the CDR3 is TGTGCCAGCAGGTTCATGGGAGCCTACGAGCAGTACTTC.

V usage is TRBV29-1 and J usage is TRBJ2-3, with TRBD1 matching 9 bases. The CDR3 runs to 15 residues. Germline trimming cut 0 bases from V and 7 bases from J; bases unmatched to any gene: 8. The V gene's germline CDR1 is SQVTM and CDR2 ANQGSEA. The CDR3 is CSVEDQGQGPNTQYF. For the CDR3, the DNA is TGCAGCGTTGAAGATCAGGGACAGGGTCCCAATACGCAGTATTTT.

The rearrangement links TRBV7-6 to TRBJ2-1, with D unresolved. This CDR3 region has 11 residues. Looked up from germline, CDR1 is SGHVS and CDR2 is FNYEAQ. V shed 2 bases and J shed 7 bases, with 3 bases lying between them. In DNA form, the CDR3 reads TGTGCCAGCAGCTTATCTAATGAGCAGTTCTTC. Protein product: CASSLSNEQFF. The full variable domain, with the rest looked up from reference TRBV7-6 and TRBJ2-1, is GAGVSQSPRYKVTKRGQDVALRCDPISGHVSLYWYRQALGQGPEFLTYFNYEAQQDKSGLPNDRFSAERPEGSISTLTIQRTEQRDSAMYRCASSLSNEQFFGPGTRLTVL.

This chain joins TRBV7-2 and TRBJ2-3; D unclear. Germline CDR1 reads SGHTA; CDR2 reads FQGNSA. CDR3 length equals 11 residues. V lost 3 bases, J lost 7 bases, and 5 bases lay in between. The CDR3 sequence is CASSFANTQYF. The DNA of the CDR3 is TGTGCCAGCAGCTTCGCTAATACGCAGTATTTT.

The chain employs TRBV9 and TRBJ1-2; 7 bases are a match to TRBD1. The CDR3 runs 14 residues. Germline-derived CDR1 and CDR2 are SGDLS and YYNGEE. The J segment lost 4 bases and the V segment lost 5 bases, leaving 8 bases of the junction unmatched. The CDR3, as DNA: TGTGCCAGCAGTCGACAGGGACTTAGCTATGGCTACACCTTC. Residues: CASSRQGLSYGYTF.

The DNA of the CDR3 is TGTGCCAGCAGTTGGAGCCGGGACAGGGAAAAACTGTTTTTT. Translating it yields CASSWSRDREKLFF. V gene TRBV11-2 combines with J gene TRBJ1-4, with 8 bases matching TRBD1. Germline CDR1 SGHAT, CDR2 FQNNGV. The CDR3 sequence is 14 residues long. Trimming at V came to 6 bases and at J to 8 bases, leaving 8 bases not matched to a gene.

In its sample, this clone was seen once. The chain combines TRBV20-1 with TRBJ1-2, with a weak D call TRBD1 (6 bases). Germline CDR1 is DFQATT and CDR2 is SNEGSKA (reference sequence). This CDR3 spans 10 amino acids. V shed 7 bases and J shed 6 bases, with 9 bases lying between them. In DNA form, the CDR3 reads TGCAGTGAAGGGGGGGATGGCTACACCTTC. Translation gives CSEGGDGYTF.

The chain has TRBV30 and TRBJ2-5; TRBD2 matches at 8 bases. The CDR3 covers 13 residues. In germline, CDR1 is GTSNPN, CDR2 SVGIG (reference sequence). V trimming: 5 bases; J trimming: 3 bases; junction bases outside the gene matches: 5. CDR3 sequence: CAWLAGLEETQYF. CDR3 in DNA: TGTGCCTGGCTAGCGGGCCTAGAAGAGACCCAGTACTTC.

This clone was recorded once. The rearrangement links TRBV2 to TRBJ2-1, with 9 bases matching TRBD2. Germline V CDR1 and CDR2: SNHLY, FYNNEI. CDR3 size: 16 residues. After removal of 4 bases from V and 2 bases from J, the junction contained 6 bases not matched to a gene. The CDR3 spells CASSVSRTSAYNEQFF. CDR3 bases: TGTGCCAGCAGTGTGAGTAGGACTAGCGCCTACAATGAGCAGTTCTTC.

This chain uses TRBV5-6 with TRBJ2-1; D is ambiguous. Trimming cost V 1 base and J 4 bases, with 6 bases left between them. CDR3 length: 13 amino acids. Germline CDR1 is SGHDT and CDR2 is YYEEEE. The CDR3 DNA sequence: TGTGCCAGCAGCTTGTACAGATACAATGAGCAGTTCTTC. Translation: CASSLYRYNEQFF.

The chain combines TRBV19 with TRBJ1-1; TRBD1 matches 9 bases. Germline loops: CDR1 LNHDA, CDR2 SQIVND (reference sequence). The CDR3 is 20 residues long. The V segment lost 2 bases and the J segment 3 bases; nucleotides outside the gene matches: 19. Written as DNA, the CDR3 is TGTGCCAGTAGTATAAACGTCCGGACAGGGGTTGATAATATCGACACTGAAGCTTTCTTT. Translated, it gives CASSINVRTGVDNIDTEAFF.

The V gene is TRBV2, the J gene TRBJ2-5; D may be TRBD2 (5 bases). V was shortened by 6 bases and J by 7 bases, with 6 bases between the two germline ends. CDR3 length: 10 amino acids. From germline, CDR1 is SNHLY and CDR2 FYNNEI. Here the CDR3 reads CASRGRTQYF. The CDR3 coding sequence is TGTGCCAGCAGGGGGAGGACCCAGTACTTC.